This T cell receptor beta chain was captured in a study of blood T cell repertoires in COVID-19. The assay was immunoSEQ multiplex PCR, and TCRdb's table has in-frame clones only and misses some. Here the sample spans roughly 53,000 clones, roughly 84% being singletons. Losses at the gene ends were 9 bases for V and 0 bases for J; bases not matched to a gene: 3. Germline loops: CDR1 LNHDA, CDR2 SQIVND (reference sequence). CDR3 length: 13 amino acids. The chain carries TRBV19 and TRBJ1-1; 8 bases line up with TRBD1. This sequence was found in a human donor in a cohort sampled during active COVID-19. The material sequenced was peripheral blood. The CDR3 DNA reads as TGTGCCAGCCGGGACAGGATGAACACTGAAGCTTTCTTT. It encodes CASRDRMNTEAFF.